This passage covers 21 T cell receptor beta chains from one sample sequenced in a study of CD8+CD57+ T cells in acquired aplastic anemia. Whoever was chosen for sequencing had shown CD8+CD57+ cell expansion by flow cytometry. Profiling of TCR beta VDJ combinations and CDR3 sequences used genomic DNA as template. One entry per CDR3 protein, called by TCRdb with MiXCR from the reads. The sample records approximately 180,000 distinct CDR3 sequences, 63% being singletons. Sequencing input: sorted CD4+, CD8+, or CD8+CD57+ T cells (not recorded which) from PBMCs. The origin of the receptors is a human donor with aplastic anemia.

The gene calls are TRBV6-1 and TRBJ2-7; D is perhaps TRBD2 (6 bases). Germline CDR1 reads MNHNS; CDR2 reads SASEGT. CDR3 length equals 15 residues. V gave up 1 base and J gave up 3 bases, with 13 bases separating them. CDR3 coding DNA: TGTGCCAGCAGTGAAGAGGCAGGGAGGAACTACGAGCAGTACTTC. Amino acids: CASSEEAGRNYEQYF.

Here the CDR3 reads CATRLSSGTQYF. The CDR3 region has the DNA TGTGCCACCAGACTGTCGTCGGGGACCCAGTACTTC. The V and J genes are TRBV19 and TRBJ2-5; D remains unclear. The germline CDR1 and CDR2 sequences are LNHDA and SQIVND (reference sequence). This CDR3 comprises 12 residues. V was pared by 10 bases and J by 7 bases, with 16 bases between.

The rearrangement links TRBV24-1 to TRBJ2-7; no clear D gene. This CDR3 is 11 amino acids long. Between the trimmed V and J ends, which lost 5 bases and 6 bases, there was a span of 7 bases. Germline loops: CDR1 KGHDR, CDR2 SFDVKD. Here the CDR3 reads CATSGLGEQYF. CDR3 DNA sequence: TGTGCCACCAGTGGGCTGGGCGAGCAGTACTTC.

This clonotype was seen only once. A much larger clone sits a single nucleotide away, making a read error possible. This chain connects TRBV2 to TRBJ1-2, with 9 positions matching TRBD1. The CDR3 consists of 17 residues. V shed 5 bases, J shed 6 bases, and the junction held 16 bases outside the gene matches. The germline CDR1 and CDR2 sequences are SNHLY and FYNNEI. The CDR3 loop is CASSMAFPYRGLDGYTF. CDR3 bases: TGTGCCAGCAGTATGGCTTTCCCTTACAGGGGGCTTGATGGCTACACCTTC.

The CDR3 sequence: CASSLGHFNTGELFF. The CDR3 region has the DNA TGTGCCAGCAGCTTAGGCCACTTTAACACCGGGGAGCTGTTTTTT. The chain uses TRBV7-9 and TRBJ2-2, with D unclear. CDR3 size: 15 residues. Germline V gene data show CDR1 as SEHNR and CDR2 as FQNEAQ (reference sequence). With 1 base removed from V and 2 bases from J, the gap between germline ends came to 8 bases.

This rearrangement joins TRBV20-1 to TRBJ2-3, with 11 positions matching TRBD2. Per germline, CDR1 DFQATT and CDR2 SNEGSKA (reference sequence). Trimming at V came to 7 bases and at J to 1 base, leaving 7 bases not matched to a gene. This CDR3 has 15 residues. The CDR3 DNA reads as TGCAGTGTGGATAGCGGGGGGGCAGGCACAGATACGCAGTATTTT. Translated: CSVDSGGAGTDTQYF.

This clonotype has only a few counts. Sequence at one end of the junction differs from germline and may be a read error. The chain joins TRBV5-1 to TRBJ2-7, with TRBD1 matching 7 bases. The CDR3 extends over 14 amino acids. Germline CDR1 is SGHRS and CDR2 is YFSETQ. Here the CDR3 reads CASGFGTESYEQYF. CDR3 bases: TGCGCCAGCGGCTTCGGGACAGAAAGCTACGAGCAGTACTTC.

This clonotype was counted a few times. V is TRBV10-3 and J is TRBJ2-7; D gene uncertain. Germline values: CDR1 ENHRY, CDR2 SYGVKD. V lost 4 bases and J lost 3, with 4 bases in between. The CDR3 runs to 11 residues. For the CDR3, the DNA is TGTGCCATCAGTGGGAGCTACGAGCAGTACTTC. This translates into CAISGSYEQYF.

For the CDR3, the DNA is TGTGCCAGCAGTGACGGACAGGGTCGCTACGAGCAGTACTTC. Its protein product is CASSDGQGRYEQYF. This rearrangement joins TRBV25-1 to TRBJ2-7; 8 bases line up with TRBD1. The CDR3 has 14 amino acids. V lost 3 bases, J lost 3 bases, and 4 bases stayed unmatched. CDR1 and CDR2 from the germline V gene are MGHDK and SYGVNS.

The chain is built from TRBV12-3 or TRBV12-4 and TRBJ2-7, with TRBD1 matching 8 bases. The CDR3 is 14 amino acids. V was clipped by 6 bases and J by 3 bases; unmatched bases: 7. The CDR3 region has the DNA TGTGCCAGCAGAGTCGGGACAGGTATCTACGAGCAGTACTTC. Translating it yields CASRVGTGIYEQYF.

V and J are TRBV2 and TRBJ1-1; D is possibly TRBD1 (5 bases). V was trimmed by 6 bases and J by 8 bases, leaving 13 bases between them. This CDR3 comprises 12 residues. The germline gives CDR1 SNHLY, CDR2 FYNNEI. In DNA form, the CDR3 reads TGTGCCAGCAGACGGACGGGACTAGAAGCTTTCTTT. This encodes CASRRTGLEAFF.

The chain links TRBV12-3 or TRBV12-4 to TRBJ2-2; D unclear. V dropped 0 bases and J dropped 1 base, with 6 bases sitting between them. CDR3 length: 15 amino acids. CDR3 amino acids: CASSLAPKNTGELFF. The DNA for the CDR3 is TGTGCCAGCAGTTTAGCGCCCAAGAACACCGGGGAGCTGTTTTTT.

The gene calls are TRBV7-9 and TRBJ2-3; D gene uncertain. The length of the CDR3 is 12 residues. The V end lost 3 bases, the J end lost 4 bases, and 5 bases lay between the germline ends. CDR1 SEHNR and CDR2 FQNEAQ come from the germline V gene (reference sequence). The CDR3 DNA follows: TGTGCCAGCAGCTTTAGTTCAGATACGCAGTATTTT. It encodes CASSFSSDTQYF.

This chain connects TRBV10-3 to TRBJ1-1; D is ambiguous. CDR3 length equals 17 residues. Trimming removed 1 base from V and 0 bases from J, with 15 bases in between. Looked up from germline, CDR1 is ENHRY and CDR2 is SYGVKD. The CDR3 region has the DNA TGTGCCATCAGTGAGTGGTCACGAGGCAGCCTGAACACTGAAGCTTTCTTT. Amino acids: CAISEWSRGSLNTEAFF.

This chain uses TRBV5-5 with TRBJ1-4; D is uncertain. CDR1 is SGHKS and CDR2 is YYEKEE in the germline V gene (reference sequence). This CDR3 contains 15 residues. Trimming pared 4 bases from V and 4 bases from J, leaving 14 bases between. CDR3 nucleotides: TGTGCCAGCAGCGGTCTAAATGGTGTTAATGAAAAACTGTTTTTT. As protein: CASSGLNGVNEKLFF.

This clonotype was seen repeatedly, ten times or more. The chain joins TRBV29-1 to TRBJ2-7; D possibly uses TRBD1 or TRBD2 (5 bases each). Germline loops: CDR1 SQVTM, CDR2 ANQGSEA. This CDR3 spans 14 amino acids. Trimming pared 6 bases from V and 2 bases from J, leaving 17 bases between. In DNA, the CDR3 is TGCAGCGTCCCGGGACCTCGGCCTACCTACGAGCAGTACTTC. Its translation is CSVPGPRPTYEQYF.

CDR3 sequence (DNA): TGTGCCAGCAGTTACAGCTCCTACAATGAGCAGTTCTTC. Translating it yields CASSYSSYNEQFF. This sequence joins TRBV6-2 or TRBV6-3 and TRBJ2-1; D is undetermined. The germline CDR1 and CDR2 sequences are MNHEY and SVGEGT. V was shortened by 2 bases and J by 0 bases, with 2 bases between the two germline ends. The CDR3 has 13 residues.

This sequence joins TRBV20-1 and TRBJ2-7; D is tentatively TRBD1 or TRBD2 (5 bases each). Between the trimmed V and J ends, which lost 3 bases and 0 bases, there was a span of 12 bases. This CDR3 region has 14 residues. Germline CDR1 reads DFQATT; CDR2 reads SNEGSKA (reference sequence). CDR3 nucleotides: TGCAGTGCTAGGGGGACCGGGATCTCCTACGAGCAGTACTTC. Translating gives CSARGTGISYEQYF.

Details on this clonotype: Likely a read error: the CDR3 ends without its conserved phenylalanine or tryptophan. The V gene is TRBV7-6, the J gene TRBJ2-2; D is unresolved. The CDR3 has 12 residues. The V gene's germline CDR1 is SGHVS and CDR2 FNYEAQ. V was cut by 5 bases and J by 7 bases, with 8 bases left in between. The CDR3 loop is CASSPKSGELFL. CDR3 bases: TGTGCCAGCAGCCCGAAAAGCGGGGAGCTGTTTCTT.

The chain links TRBV6-4 to TRBJ2-1, with 10 bases identical to TRBD2. The germline CDR1 and CDR2 sequences are MRHNA and SNTAGT. The CDR3 covers 15 residues. Unmatched junction bases numbered 7, after V lost 5 bases and J lost 6 bases. The CDR3 here is CASSHGTSESNEQFF. The CDR3 region has the DNA TGTGCCAGCAGTCACGGGACTAGCGAAAGCAATGAGCAGTTCTTC.

The V gene is TRBV7-3, the J gene TRBJ2-6; D not certain. Germline V gene lookup returns CDR1 SGHTA and CDR2 FQGTGA. Trimming removed 5 bases at V and 9 bases at J, with 11 bases between. The CDR3 has 13 residues. The CDR3 sequence is CASSIRSYNVLTF. CDR3 DNA sequence: TGTGCCAGCAGCATCAGGAGTTACAACGTCCTGACTTTC.